The 31 T cell receptor beta chains given below trace back to one sample, sequenced in a study of T cells after yellow fever vaccination. TCRdb reanalysed the 5' RACE reads using MiXCR and keeps one entry per CDR3 protein. The sample includes 70,000 or so distinct CDR3 sequences, 4.5% to 7.5% seen only once; the top ten take about 2%. The sample in question was CD4+ T cells sorted from PBMCs, obtained less than 16 days after the first yellow fever vaccination. Every receptor here comes from a man younger than 30 who received the YFV17D yellow fever vaccine.

This clonotype has ten or more counts. The gene calls are TRBV20-1 and TRBJ2-5; perhaps TRBD2 as D (6 bases). V was clipped by 6 bases and J by 7 bases, with 18 bases between them. CDR1 is DFQATT, CDR2 SNEGSKA, per germline (reference sequence). This CDR3 has 13 amino acids. CDR3 amino acids: CSAIENRGGTQYF. The CDR3, as DNA: TGCAGTGCCATAGAGAATAGGGGAGGGACCCAGTACTTC.

In its sample, this clonotype was seen many times. The chain links TRBV20-1 to TRBJ2-1; D may be TRBD2 (6 bases). The V end was cut by 4 bases, the J end by 8 bases, with 18 bases between. Per the germline V gene, CDR1 is DFQATT and CDR2 is SNEGSKA (reference sequence). The CDR3 runs to 14 residues. CDR3 loop: CSANPAGAGHEQFF. The CDR3 DNA sequence: TGCAGTGCTAACCCAGCGGGTGCGGGGCATGAGCAGTTCTTC.

This clonotype was counted only a few times. The V and J genes are TRBV7-2 and TRBJ1-2, with D perhaps matching TRBD1 (5 bases). Germline CDR1 SGHTA, CDR2 FQGNSA. The length of the CDR3 is 16 residues. V lost 2 bases, J lost 0 bases, and 13 bases lay in between. CDR3 in amino acids: CASSLIQWGANYGYTF. The CDR3 DNA follows: TGTGCCAGCAGCTTAATTCAATGGGGCGCTAACTATGGCTACACCTTC.

In this sample, this clonotype turned up many times. V usage is TRBV7-9 and J usage is TRBJ2-3, with a weak D call TRBD1 (6 bases). Trimming left V 11 bases short and J 0 bases short, with 12 bases between. From germline, CDR1 is SEHNR and CDR2 FQNEAQ (reference sequence). The CDR3 has 13 residues. As DNA, the CDR3 is TGTGCCCCAGGGGACCCTAGCACAGATACGCAGTATTTT. Residues: CAPGDPSTDTQYF.

The table lists this clonotype with many counts. The rearrangement links TRBV4-1 to TRBJ2-3; 11 positions agree with TRBD2. Trimming at V came to 0 bases and at J to 11 bases, leaving 10 bases not matched to a gene. This CDR3 is 16 amino acids long. Germline V gives CDR1 MGHRA, CDR2 YSYEKL. Here the CDR3 DNA reads TGCGCCAGCAGCCAAGAAAATCGGCTAGCGGGGGGCGGGCAGTATTTT. Its protein is CASSQENRLAGGGQYF.

This clonotype was seen ten or more times. This chain links TRBV6-5 with TRBJ2-1; TRBD2 matches 9 bases. The trim removed 0 bases at V and 4 bases at J, leaving 7 bases unmatched. Looked up from germline, CDR1 is MNHEY and CDR2 is SVGAGI. CDR3 length: 17 amino acids. The CDR3 region is CASSYSPPSGVYNEQFF. DNA of the CDR3: TGTGCCAGCAGTTACTCTCCTCCTAGCGGGGTGTACAATGAGCAGTTCTTC.

The table lists this clonotype with many counts. The V call is TRBV12-3 or TRBV12-4, the J call TRBJ2-3; D unresolved. Trimming left V 4 bases short and J 7 bases short, with 12 bases between. The CDR3 has 13 residues. The CDR3 is CASSSQDLNTQYF. As DNA, the CDR3 is TGTGCCAGCAGTTCCCAGGACCTGAATACGCAGTATTTT.

In its sample, this clonotype was seen many times. V usage is TRBV5-1 and J usage is TRBJ2-7; TRBD1 is a possible D gene (6 bases). V lost 0 bases and J 2 bases, leaving 15 bases between the germline ends. Germline V gene data show CDR1 as SGHRS and CDR2 as YFSETQ. The CDR3 sequence is 16 residues long. CDR3 amino acids: CASSLALAGEAYEQYF. CDR3 nucleotides: TGCGCCAGCAGCTTGGCCCTTGCAGGGGAAGCCTACGAGCAGTACTTC.

This clonotype was observed at least ten times. This chain joins TRBV3-1 and TRBJ2-7; D remains ambiguous. Looked up from germline, CDR1 is LGHDT and CDR2 is YNNKEL (reference sequence). The CDR3 has 14 amino acids. Trimming left V 1 base short and J 2 bases short, with 9 bases between. The CDR3 coding sequence is TGTGCCAGCAGCCAAGGGTCCGTAACCTACGAGCAGTACTTC. Protein sequence: CASSQGSVTYEQYF.

This clonotype came up many times. V is TRBV19 and J is TRBJ1-2; the D is unclear. Germline V gives CDR1 LNHDA, CDR2 SQIVND (reference sequence). Trimming pared 6 bases from V and 4 bases from J, leaving 12 bases between. The CDR3 loop spans 13 amino acids. This chain's CDR3 is CASRGSLPYGYTF. In nucleotides, the CDR3 is TGTGCCAGTAGAGGGAGTCTCCCCTATGGCTACACCTTC. Variable domain in full (rest from reference TRBV19 and TRBJ1-2): DGGITQSPKYLFRKEGQNVTLSCEQNLNHDAMYWYRQDPGQGLRLIYYSQIVNDFQKGDIAEGYSVSREKKESFPLTVTSAQKNPTAFYLCASRGSLPYGYTFGSGTRLTVV.

In its sample, this clonotype was seen many times. The V call is TRBV4-3, the J call TRBJ2-7; TRBD1 agrees at 11 bases. Germline V gives CDR1 LGHNA, CDR2 YSLEER. The CDR3 contains 16 residues. The junction had 8 bases not matched to a gene; V was cut back by 3 bases and J by 4 bases. CDR3 DNA sequence: TGCGCCAGCAGCCAGGTCCCGGGACAGGGGGTTTACGAGCAGTACTTC. Protein product: CASSQVPGQGVYEQYF.

The sample holds many counts of this clonotype. The chain couples TRBV7-2 to TRBJ1-2, with D possibly matching TRBD1 (5 bases). V lost 2 bases, J lost 3 bases, and 16 bases lay in between. Germline V gene sequence: CDR1 SGHTA, CDR2 FQGNSA. The CDR3 loop spans 16 amino acids. The CDR3 protein is CASSLPSGGGDYGYTF. CDR3 sequence (DNA): TGTGCCAGCAGCTTACCCTCCGGGGGGGGTGACTATGGCTACACCTTC.

This clonotype has ten or more counts. V gene TRBV5-1 combines with J gene TRBJ2-3; weak D call: TRBD2 (6 bases). The germline V gene encodes CDR1 SGHRS and CDR2 YFSETQ. Trimming removed 3 bases at V and 6 bases at J, with 17 bases between. The CDR3 is made up of 15 amino acids. The DNA for the CDR3 is TGCGCCAGCAGCTCCTACGGGGTAGCGGTGGATACGCAGTATTTT. Its protein is CASSSYGVAVDTQYF.

This clonotype was observed many times. This chain links TRBV7-2 with TRBJ1-5, with D possibly being TRBD1 (5 bases). CDR3 length equals 14 residues. Trimming removed 2 bases at V and 5 bases at J, with 10 bases between. Germline loops: CDR1 SGHTA, CDR2 FQGNSA. The CDR3 here is CASSLYGADQPQHF. The CDR3 DNA reads as TGTGCCAGCAGCTTATACGGGGCGGATCAGCCCCAGCATTTT.

At least ten counts were recorded for this clonotype. The genes are TRBV4-3 and TRBJ2-3, with D unclear. Germline V gene data show CDR1 as LGHNA and CDR2 as YSLEER. V lost 1 base to trimming and J lost 6 bases, with 11 bases between them. The CDR3 runs 14 residues. CDR3 region: CASSQVLNEDTQYF. CDR3 sequence (DNA): TGCGCCAGCAGCCAAGTCCTGAACGAGGATACGCAGTATTTT.

This clonotype was picked up a small number of times. This sequence joins TRBV5-4 and TRBJ2-3; 11 bases map to TRBD2. The J segment lost 2 bases and the V segment lost 1 base, leaving 27 bases of the junction unmatched. CDR1 is SGHNT and CDR2 is YYREEE in the germline V gene (reference sequence). CDR3 length: 24 residues. CDR3 DNA sequence: TGTGCCAGCAGCTTGTTTCGTTGGTCTCCACTAGCGGGGGCCTACCAAACACCCACAGATACGCAGTATTTT. This translates into CASSLFRWSPLAGAYQTPTDTQYF.

This clonotype came up many times. This sequence joins TRBV5-1 and TRBJ2-3; TRBD2 matches 13 bases. This CDR3 comprises 15 residues. The V gene's germline CDR1 is SGHRS and CDR2 YFSETQ. With V trimmed by 1 base and J by 7 bases, 3 bases remained unmatched. Here the CDR3 DNA reads TGCGCCAGCAGCTTGACTAGCGGGGGGGGCAATACGCAGTATTTT. Amino acid sequence: CASSLTSGGGNTQYF.

There are many counts of this clonotype. The chain uses TRBV7-6 and TRBJ1-1, with unresolved D. Trimming took 4 bases from V and 3 from J, leaving 12 bases between them. Germline lookup yields CDR1 SGHVS and CDR2 FNYEAQ. The CDR3 has 14 amino acids. The CDR3 bases are TGTGCCAGCAGCTCCCCAGTCGGTGACACTGAAGCTTTCTTT. It encodes CASSSPVGDTEAFF.

In this sample, this clonotype turned up many times. The gene calls are TRBV28 and TRBJ1-1; D gene uncertain. V was clipped by 5 bases and J by 3 bases, with 16 bases between them. Per the germline V gene, CDR1 is MDHEN and CDR2 is SYDVKM. This CDR3 contains 15 residues. CDR3 sequence (DNA): TGTGCCAGCAGTCAAGCGGACCGGTATTACACTGAAGCTTTCTTT. This translates into CASSQADRYYTEAFF. The full variable domain, completed using reference TRBV28 and TRBJ1-1, is DVKVTQSSRYLVKRTGEKVFLECVQDMDHENMFWYRQDPGLGLRLIYFSYDVKMKEKGDIPEGYSVSREKKERFSLILESASTNQTSMYLCASSQADRYYTEAFFGQGTRLTVV.

This clonotype was detected many times. The chain carries TRBV7-2 and TRBJ1-5; D is undetermined. CDR1 SGHTA and CDR2 FQGNSA come from the germline V gene. This CDR3 region has 12 residues. V was clipped by 6 bases and J by 1 base, with 4 bases between them. For the CDR3, the DNA is TGTGCCAGCAGTGACAGCAATCAGCCCCAGCATTTT. Its protein product is CASSDSNQPQHF.

For this clonotype: Being one base from a much bigger clone, this may be a read error. The chain employs TRBV20-1 and TRBJ2-1; 7 bases match TRBD1. Trimming took 5 bases from V and 8 from J; bases not matched to a gene: 15. Germline assignment: CDR1 DFQATT and CDR2 SNEGSKA (reference sequence). This CDR3 spans 15 amino acids. The CDR3 protein is CSAALRDSSSYEQFF. The CDR3 coding sequence is TGCAGTGCTGCCCTGAGGGACAGTTCAAGTTATGAGCAGTTCTTC.

The sample holds many counts of this clonotype. The V call is TRBV18, the J call TRBJ1-5; D remains ambiguous. Between the trimmed V and J ends, which lost 3 bases and 7 bases, there was a span of 16 bases. There are 15 residues in the CDR3. Germline CDR1 and CDR2: KGHSH and LQKENI. Here the CDR3 DNA reads TGTGCCAGCTCACCTCGAGGGTCCATGAGCCAGCCCCAGCATTTT. As protein: CASSPRGSMSQPQHF.

Many counts were recorded for this clonotype. The gene calls are TRBV6-5 and TRBJ2-3; D gene ambiguous. The V and J ends lost 5 bases and 6 bases respectively, with 12 bases between them. The germline gives CDR1 MNHEY, CDR2 SVGAGI. The CDR3 has 13 amino acids. The CDR3 DNA sequence: TGTGCCAGCAGTCGCCCCAAGGCCGATACGCAGTATTTT. This translates into CASSRPKADTQYF.

This clonotype was seen many times. V and J are TRBV7-8 and TRBJ1-4, with TRBD1 matching 7 bases. CDR1 and CDR2 from the germline V gene are SGHVS and FQNEAQ. The CDR3 extends over 15 amino acids. After removal of 5 bases from V and 5 bases from J, the junction contained 8 bases not matched to a gene. CDR3 nucleotides: TGTGCCAGCAGCCCGGGACAGCCAGAGAATGAAAAACTGTTTTTT. Translated, it gives CASSPGQPENEKLFF.

This clonotype was picked up many times. The V gene is TRBV7-8, the J gene TRBJ1-4; D possibly corresponds to TRBD1 (5 bases). CDR1 is SGHVS, CDR2 FQNEAQ, per germline. The CDR3 contains 14 residues. Between the trimmed V and J ends, which lost 4 bases and 4 bases, there was a span of 10 bases. The CDR3 loop is CASSYQGGNEKLFF. DNA for the CDR3: TGTGCCAGCAGCTATCAGGGCGGTAATGAAAAACTGTTTTTT.

There are many counts of this clonotype. This chain connects TRBV3-1 to TRBJ1-2; D is perhaps TRBD1 (5 bases). V lost 4 bases, J lost 4 bases, and 13 bases lay in between. CDR1 is LGHDT, CDR2 YNNKEL, per germline (reference sequence). The CDR3 extends over 14 amino acids. The CDR3 reads CASSPQVSLYGYTF. The CDR3 DNA follows: TGTGCCAGCAGCCCACAGGTTTCCCTCTATGGCTACACCTTC.

This clonotype was seen at least ten times. This chain uses TRBV5-6 with TRBJ2-7, with D perhaps TRBD1 (5 bases). The CDR3 covers 14 residues. The germline V gene encodes CDR1 SGHDT and CDR2 YYEEEE. V was trimmed by 3 bases and J by 1 base, leaving 11 bases between them. The CDR3 spells CASSSPGLSYEQYV. The DNA for the CDR3 is TGTGCCAGCAGCTCCCCAGGGTTGTCCTACGAGCAGTACGTC.

This clonotype came up many times. The chain is built from TRBV12-3 or TRBV12-4 and TRBJ2-3; tentatively, D is TRBD2 (7 bases). Trimming removed 8 bases from V and 9 bases from J, with 15 bases in between. This CDR3 region has 12 residues. CDR3 loop: CASLLRGGTQYF. The CDR3 bases are TGTGCCAGCCTACTGCGCGGGGGCACGCAGTATTTT.

This clonotype turned up a few times. The V and J genes are TRBV29-1 and TRBJ2-2; D remains ambiguous. Per the germline V gene, CDR1 is SQVTM and CDR2 is ANQGSEA. The CDR3 consists of 13 residues. V lost 0 bases to trimming and J lost 5 bases, with 7 bases between them. The CDR3, as DNA: TGCAGCGTTGAAGAGCCACTAACCGGGGAGCTGTTTTTT. Its translation is CSVEEPLTGELFF.

This clonotype was recorded at least ten times. The chain links TRBV5-1 to TRBJ1-6, with D tentatively TRBD1 (6 bases). Germline V gives CDR1 SGHRS, CDR2 YFSETQ. V lost 2 bases, J lost 0 bases, and 9 bases lay in between. The CDR3 length is 16 residues. CDR3 DNA sequence: TGCGCCAGCAGCTTAACAGGGAGCTCCTATAATTCACCCCTCCACTTT. This gives the protein CASSLTGSSYNSPLHF.

This clonotype was picked up many times. This chain connects TRBV28 to TRBJ2-1, with unresolved D. CDR3 length: 14 amino acids. V lost 5 bases, J lost 3 bases, and 11 bases lay in between. Germline CDR1 reads MDHEN; CDR2 reads SYDVKM. The CDR3 bases are TGTGCCAGCAGTCCCCCGCAGGTCTACAATGAGCAGTTCTTC. Translated, it gives CASSPPQVYNEQFF.